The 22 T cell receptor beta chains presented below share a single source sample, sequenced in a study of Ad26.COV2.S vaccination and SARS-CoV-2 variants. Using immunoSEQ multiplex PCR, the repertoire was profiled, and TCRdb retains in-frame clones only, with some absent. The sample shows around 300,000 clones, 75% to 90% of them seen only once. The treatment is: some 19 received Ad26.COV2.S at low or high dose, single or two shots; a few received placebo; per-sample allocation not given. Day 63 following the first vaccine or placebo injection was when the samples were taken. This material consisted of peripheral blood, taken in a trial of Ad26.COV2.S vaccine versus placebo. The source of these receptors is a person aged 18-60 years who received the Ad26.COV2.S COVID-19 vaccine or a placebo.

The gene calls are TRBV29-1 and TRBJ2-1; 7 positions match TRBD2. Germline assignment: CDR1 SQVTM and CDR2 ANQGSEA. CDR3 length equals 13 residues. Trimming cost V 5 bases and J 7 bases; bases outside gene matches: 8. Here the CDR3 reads CSVSPGAGNEQFF. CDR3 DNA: TGCAGCGTTAGTCCGGGAGCGGGAAATGAGCAGTTCTTC.

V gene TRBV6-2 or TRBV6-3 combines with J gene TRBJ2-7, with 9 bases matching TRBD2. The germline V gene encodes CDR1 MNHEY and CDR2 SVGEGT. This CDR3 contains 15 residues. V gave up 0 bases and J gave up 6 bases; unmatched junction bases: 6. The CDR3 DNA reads TGTGCCAGCAGTTACTCGATTAGCGGGAGCCCCGAGCAGTACTTC. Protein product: CASSYSISGSPEQYF.

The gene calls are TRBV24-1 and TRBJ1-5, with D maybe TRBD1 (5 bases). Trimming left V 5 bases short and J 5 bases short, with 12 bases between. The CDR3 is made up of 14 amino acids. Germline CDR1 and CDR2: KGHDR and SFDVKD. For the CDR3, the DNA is TGTGCCACCAGTGGATTCAGGGACGATCAGCCCCAGCATTTT. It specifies CATSGFRDDQPQHF.

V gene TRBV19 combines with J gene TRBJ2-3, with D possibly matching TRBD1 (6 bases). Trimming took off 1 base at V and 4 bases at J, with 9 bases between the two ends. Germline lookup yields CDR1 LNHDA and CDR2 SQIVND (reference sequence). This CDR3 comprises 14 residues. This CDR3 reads CASSIGPGADTQYF. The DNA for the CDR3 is TGTGCCAGTAGTATAGGACCAGGGGCAGATACGCAGTATTTT.

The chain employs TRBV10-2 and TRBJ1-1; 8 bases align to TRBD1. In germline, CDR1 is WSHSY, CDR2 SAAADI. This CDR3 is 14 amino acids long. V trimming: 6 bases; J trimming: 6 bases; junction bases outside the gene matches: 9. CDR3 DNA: TGCGCCAGCAGAGAACAGGGGGAGTACCCTGAAGCTTTCTTT. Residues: CASREQGEYPEAFF.

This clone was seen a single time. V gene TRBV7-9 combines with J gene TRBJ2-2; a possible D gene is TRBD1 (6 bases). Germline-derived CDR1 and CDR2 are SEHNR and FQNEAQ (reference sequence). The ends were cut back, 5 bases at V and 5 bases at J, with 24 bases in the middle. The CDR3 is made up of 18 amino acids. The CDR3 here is CASSHPYSTGIETGELFF. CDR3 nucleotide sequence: TGTGCCAGCAGCCACCCATACTCCACAGGGATCGAAACCGGGGAGCTGTTTTTT.

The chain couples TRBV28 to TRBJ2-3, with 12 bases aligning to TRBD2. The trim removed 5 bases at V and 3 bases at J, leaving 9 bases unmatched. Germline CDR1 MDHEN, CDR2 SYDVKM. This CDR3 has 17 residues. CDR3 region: CASSDLAGGPNTDTQYF. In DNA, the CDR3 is TGTGCCAGCAGTGATCTAGCGGGAGGGCCAAATACAGATACGCAGTATTTT.

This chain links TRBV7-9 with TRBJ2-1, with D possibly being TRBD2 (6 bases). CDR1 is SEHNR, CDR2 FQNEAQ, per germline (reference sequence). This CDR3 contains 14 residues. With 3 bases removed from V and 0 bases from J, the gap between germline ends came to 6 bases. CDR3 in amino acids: CASSLDYSYNEQFF. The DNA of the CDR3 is TGTGCCAGCAGCTTGGACTACTCCTACAATGAGCAGTTCTTC.

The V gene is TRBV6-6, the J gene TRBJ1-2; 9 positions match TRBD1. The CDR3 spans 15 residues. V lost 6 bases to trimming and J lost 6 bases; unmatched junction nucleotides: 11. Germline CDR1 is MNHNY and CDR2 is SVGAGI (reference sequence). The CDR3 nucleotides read TGTGCCAGCAGCCGACAGGGGGTTCCCCTAGATGGCTACACCTTC. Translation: CASSRQGVPLDGYTF.

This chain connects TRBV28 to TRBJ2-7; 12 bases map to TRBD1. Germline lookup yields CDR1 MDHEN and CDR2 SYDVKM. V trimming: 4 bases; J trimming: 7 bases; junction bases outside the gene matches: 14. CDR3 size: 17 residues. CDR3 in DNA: TGTGCCAGCAGTTGGGACCCACGGGACAGGGGGCAAGAAGAGCAGTACTTC. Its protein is CASSWDPRDRGQEEQYF.

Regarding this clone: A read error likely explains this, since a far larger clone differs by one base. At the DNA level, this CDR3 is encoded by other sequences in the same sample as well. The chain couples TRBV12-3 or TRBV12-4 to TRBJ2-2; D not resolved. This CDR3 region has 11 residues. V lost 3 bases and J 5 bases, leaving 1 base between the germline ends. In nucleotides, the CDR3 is TGTGCCAGCAGTTTTACCGGGGAGCTGTTTTTT. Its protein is CASSFTGELFF.

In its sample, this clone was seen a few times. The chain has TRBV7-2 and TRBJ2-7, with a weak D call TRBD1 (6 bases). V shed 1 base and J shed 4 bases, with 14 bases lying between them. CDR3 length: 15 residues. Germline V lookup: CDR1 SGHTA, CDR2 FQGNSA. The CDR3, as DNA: TGTGCCAGCAGCTTAGAGGGGGACCAGAATTACGAGCAGTACTTC. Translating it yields CASSLEGDQNYEQYF.

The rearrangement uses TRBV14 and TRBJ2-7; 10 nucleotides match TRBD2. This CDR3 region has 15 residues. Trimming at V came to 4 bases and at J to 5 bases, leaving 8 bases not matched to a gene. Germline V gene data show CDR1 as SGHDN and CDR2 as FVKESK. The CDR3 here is CASSPLAGVAHEQYF. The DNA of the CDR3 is TGTGCCAGCAGCCCCCTAGCGGGGGTAGCGCACGAGCAGTACTTC.

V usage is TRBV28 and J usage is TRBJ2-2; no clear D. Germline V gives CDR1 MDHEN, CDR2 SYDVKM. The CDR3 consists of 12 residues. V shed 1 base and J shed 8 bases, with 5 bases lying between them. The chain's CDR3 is CASSLSRGELFF. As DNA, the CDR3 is TGTGCCAGCAGTTTATCGCGGGGGGAGCTGTTTTTT. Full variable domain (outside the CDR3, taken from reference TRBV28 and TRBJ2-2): DVKVTQSSRYLVKRTGEKVFLECVQDMDHENMFWYRQDPGLGLRLIYFSYDVKMKEKGDIPEGYSVSREKKERFSLILESASTNQTSMYLCASSLSRGELFFGEGSRLTVL.

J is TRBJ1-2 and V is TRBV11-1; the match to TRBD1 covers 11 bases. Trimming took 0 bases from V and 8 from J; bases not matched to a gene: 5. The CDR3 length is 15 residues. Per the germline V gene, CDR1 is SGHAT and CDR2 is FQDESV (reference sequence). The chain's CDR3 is CASSLAGQGVFGYTF. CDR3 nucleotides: TGTGCCAGCAGCTTAGCGGGACAGGGGGTCTTCGGCTACACCTTC.

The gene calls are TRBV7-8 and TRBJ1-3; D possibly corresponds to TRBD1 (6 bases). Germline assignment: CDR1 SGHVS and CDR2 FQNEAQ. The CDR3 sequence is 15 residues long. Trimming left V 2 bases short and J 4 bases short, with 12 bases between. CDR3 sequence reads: CASSLSGATGNTIYF. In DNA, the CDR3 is TGTGCCAGCAGCTTATCAGGGGCGACCGGAAACACCATATATTTT.

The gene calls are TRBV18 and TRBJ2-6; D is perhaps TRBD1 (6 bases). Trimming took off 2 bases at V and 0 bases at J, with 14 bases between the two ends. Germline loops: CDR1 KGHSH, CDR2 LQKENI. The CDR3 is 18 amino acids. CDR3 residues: CASSPSRDNYSGANVLTF. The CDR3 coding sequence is TGTGCCAGCTCACCATCCCGGGACAACTACTCTGGGGCCAACGTCCTGACTTTC.

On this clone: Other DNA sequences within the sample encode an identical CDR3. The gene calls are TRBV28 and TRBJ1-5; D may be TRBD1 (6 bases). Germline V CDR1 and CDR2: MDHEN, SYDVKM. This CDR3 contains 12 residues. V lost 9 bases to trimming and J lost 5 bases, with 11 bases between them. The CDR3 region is CASTGQHQPQHF. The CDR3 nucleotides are TGTGCCAGTACAGGGCAGCATCAGCCCCAGCATTTT.

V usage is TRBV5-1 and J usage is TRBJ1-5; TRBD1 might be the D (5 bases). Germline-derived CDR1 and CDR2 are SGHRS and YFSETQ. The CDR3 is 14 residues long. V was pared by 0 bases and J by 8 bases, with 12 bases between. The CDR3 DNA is TGCGCCAGCAGCTTGGCCGGGGGAAGAGAGCCCCAGCATTTT. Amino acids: CASSLAGGREPQHF. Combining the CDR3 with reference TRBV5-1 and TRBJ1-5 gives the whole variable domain KAGVTQTPRYLIKTRGQQVTLSCSPISGHRSVSWYQQTPGQGLQFLFEYFSETQRNKGNFPGRFSGRQFSNSRSEMNVSTLELGDSALYLCASSLAGGREPQHFGDGTRLSIL.

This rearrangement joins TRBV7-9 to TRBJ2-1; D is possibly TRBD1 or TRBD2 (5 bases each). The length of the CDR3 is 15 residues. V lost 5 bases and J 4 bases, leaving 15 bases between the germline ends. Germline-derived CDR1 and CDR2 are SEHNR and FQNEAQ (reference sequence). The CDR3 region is CASSPGTRRYNEQFF. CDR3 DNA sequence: TGTGCCAGCAGCCCCGGGACCAGGCGGTACAATGAGCAGTTCTTC.

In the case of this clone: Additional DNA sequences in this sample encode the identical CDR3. The CDR3 here is CASSVGSGNEQFF. The CDR3 nucleotides read TGTGCCAGCAGCGTAGGGTCCGGCAATGAGCAGTTCTTC. The chain carries TRBV9 and TRBJ2-1; D is uncertain. The germline CDR1 and CDR2 sequences are SGDLS and YYNGEE. This CDR3 spans 13 amino acids. The ends were cut back, 0 bases at V and 6 bases at J, with 7 bases in the middle. Using reference TRBV9 and TRBJ2-1 for the parts outside the CDR3, the full variable domain is DSGVTQTPKHLITATGQRVTLRCSPRSGDLSVYWYQQSLDQGLQFLIQYYNGEERAKGNILERFSAQQFPDLHSELNLSSLELGDSALYFCASSVGSGNEQFFGPGTRLTVL.

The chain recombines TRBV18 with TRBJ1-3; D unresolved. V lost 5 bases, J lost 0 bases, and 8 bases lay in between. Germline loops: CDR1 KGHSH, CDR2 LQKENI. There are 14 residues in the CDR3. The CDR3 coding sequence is TGTGCCAGCTCAAACCCCAGCTCTGGAAACACCATATATTTT. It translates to CASSNPSSGNTIYF.